This T cell receptor beta chain was documented in a study of blood T cells in healthy people across ages. The CDR3 consists of 14 residues. Germline V gene lookup returns CDR1 DFQATT and CDR2 SNEGSKA (reference sequence). The J segment lost 11 bases and the V segment lost 3 bases, leaving 15 bases of the junction unmatched. Alongside a J-beta primer mix, a sample-barcoded 5' primer served in a second PCR lasting roughly 6 to 12 cycles. Each CDR3 protein gets one entry after TCRdb re-called the 5' RACE reads with MiXCR. The repertoire holds approximately 1,100,000 distinct CDR3 sequences, with around 43% as singletons.

This chain connects TRBV20-1 to TRBJ2-5, with 7 bases matching TRBD2. This clonotype was obtained from a woman in her sixties or seventies in good health. The sequencing input was blood. CDR3 sequence reads: CSARGRESYNEQYF. The CDR3 bases are TGCAGTGCTAGGGGGCGGGAGAGTTACAATGAGCAGTACTTC.